The rows below give T cell receptor beta chains drawn from one sample of a study of T cells in Graves' hyperthyroidism and ophthalmopathy. One entry per CDR3 protein results from TCRdb running MiXCR on the multiplex PCR reads. The table has roughly 740,000 distinct CDR3 sequences, around 17% seen once. Material: blood. The origin of the receptors is a man between 18 and 29 years old with Graves' hyperthyroidism. Each CDR3 is given with its conserved first and last residue. The order of the fields is D gene, J gene, V gene, clone size, CDR3 DNA, CDR3 protein. D genes are given only for firm matches. Size is stated for part of the rows, as once, few or many counts, or as a class when the clone is expanded.

>NA|TRBJ1-3|TRBV20-1|few
TGCAGTGGCGTGAGCTCTGGAAACACCATATATTTT
CSGVSSGNTIYF
>NA|TRBJ2-7|TRBV27|many
TGTGCCAGCAGTTCAGCCCCTGGGGGGCGAAACGAGCAGTACTTC
CASSSAPGGRNEQYF
>TRBD2|TRBJ2-3|TRBV6-5|few
TGTGCCAGCAGTTACAGCGGGAGGGCCCGTGATACGCAGTATTTT
CASSYSGRARDTQYF
>NA|TRBJ2-4|TRBV7-3|few
TGTGCCAGCAGCCCGGGACAAGGATTCAAAAACATTCAGTACTTC
CASSPGQGFKNIQYF
>NA|TRBJ2-6|TRBV10-2|NA
TGCGCCAGCAGTGAAGACAGGCGGCGCTCTGGGGCCAACGTCCTGACTTTC
CASSEDRRRSGANVLTF
>NA|TRBJ2-6|TRBV6-1|NA
TGTGCCAGCACCACCTCTGGGGCCAACGTCCTGACTTTC
CASTTSGANVLTF
>TRBD2|TRBJ2-3|TRBV20-1|many
TGCAGTGCTAGAGAGGGACTAGCCTCAGATACGCAGTATTTT
CSAREGLASDTQYF
>NA|TRBJ2-2|TRBV3-1|few
TGTGCCAGCAGCCAAGTCCCCCCCGACGGGAACACCGGGGAGCTGTTTTTT
CASSQVPPDGNTGELFF
>NA|TRBJ2-6|TRBV27|many
TGTGCCAGCAGTCTCATAGGAGGGGTCTCTGGGGCCAACGTCCTGACTTTC
CASSLIGGVSGANVLTF
>NA|TRBJ2-7|TRBV9|NA
TGTGCCAGCAGCGTGGGGACATTCTACGAGCAGTACTTC
CASSVGTFYEQYF
>NA|TRBJ2-1|TRBV20-1|NA
TGCAGTGCCCAAGACATTCGGAACAATGAGCAGTTCTTC
CSAQDIRNNEQFF
>TRBD2|TRBJ2-1|TRBV19|NA
TGTGCCAGTAGTATATCTAGCGGAGCGTACAATGAGCAGTTCTTC
CASSISSGAYNEQFF
>TRBD1|TRBJ1-1|TRBV12-3/TRBV12-4|many
TGTGCCAGCACCGATTTCAACAGGGGCCACACTGAAGCTTTCTTT
CASTDFNRGHTEAFF
>NA|TRBJ2-3|TRBV20-1|NA
TGCAGTGCTAGAGCCTTCACAGATACGCAGTATTTT
CSARAFTDTQYF
>NA|TRBJ2-1|TRBV29-1|many
TGCAGCGTTGAAGATAGGCTAGCGAGGGGAAAGCAGTTCTTC
CSVEDRLARGKQFF
>NA|TRBJ2-6|TRBV12-3/TRBV12-4|NA
TGTGCCAGCAGTTTCGTCGGCCCCGGGGCCAACGTCCTGACTTTC
CASSFVGPGANVLTF
>TRBD1|TRBJ1-1|TRBV16|many
TGTGCCAGCAGCCGCCAGGGGGGGGGAACTGAAGCTTTCTTT
CASSRQGGGTEAFF
>NA|TRBJ1-4|TRBV7-8|NA
TGTGCCAGCAGTTCTGGGCCTCGGGACTTACTGTTTTTT
CASSSGPRDLLFF
>TRBD2|TRBJ2-5|TRBV28|many
TGTGCCAGCAGTTTTTCGCTAGCGGACGAGACCCAGTACTTC
CASSFSLADETQYF
>TRBD2|TRBJ2-7|TRBV28|many
TGTGCCAGCAGCCCCATAACCCCTAGCGGGAGGGCATACGAGCAGTACTTC
CASSPITPSGRAYEQYF
>NA|TRBJ1-2|TRBV28|many
TGTGCCAGCAGTGCGGACACTGAGTATGGCTACACCTTC
CASSADTEYGYTF
>NA|TRBJ2-7|TRBV28|many
TGTGCCAGCAGCTTGGGGACCCGCTCCTACGAGCAGTACTTC
CASSLGTRSYEQYF
>NA|TRBJ1-5|TRBV20-1|NA
TGCAGTGCAAAGGGCAATCAGCCCCAGCATTTT
CSAKGNQPQHF
>TRBD1|TRBJ1-2|TRBV4-1|NA
TGCGCCAGCAGCCGAGAACCCCTGGACAGGGGCACGCGACGCAACTATGGCTACACCTTC
CASSREPLDRGTRRNYGYTF
>NA|TRBJ1-5|TRBV6-1|few
TGTGCCAGCAGTTTCCGCCAGGACCGCCATCAGCCCCAGCATTTT
CASSFRQDRHQPQHF
>TRBD2|TRBJ2-4|TRBV10-1|many
TGCGCCAGCAGTGAGATCGGGAGGGCGAACATTCAGTACTTC
CASSEIGRANIQYF
>NA|TRBJ2-3|TRBV4-2|NA
TGTGCCAGCAGCCAAGAATTAGCGGGACAGACAGATACGCAGTATTTT
CASSQELAGQTDTQYF
>TRBD1|TRBJ2-7|TRBV20-1|NA
TGCAGTGCTACAACCGGGACAGGGGTCACAATAGGGCAGTACTTC
CSATTGTGVTIGQYF
>NA|TRBJ1-5|TRBV6-1|many
TGTGCCAGCAGTCGCATACAGGGCCGTCAGCCCCAGCATTTT
CASSRIQGRQPQHF
>TRBD1|TRBJ1-1|TRBV29-1|NA
TGCAGCGTGGGGGGGAGGGGGCGAGGGAATGAAGCTTTCTTT
CSVGGRGRGNEAFF
>TRBD1|TRBJ1-5|TRBV27|NA
TGTGCCAGCAGTCCAACAATAGCCGGGACAGGGTGGGAGGCCCAGCATTTT
CASSPTIAGTGWEAQHF
>NA|TRBJ2-3|TRBV20-1|many
TGCAGTGCTAGAAGGAGCGGAAACACAGATACGCAGTATTTT
CSARRSGNTDTQYF
>TRBD2|TRBJ2-7|TRBV2|many
TGTGCCAGCAGTGGACTAGCGGGACGGCACGAGCAGTACTTC
CASSGLAGRHEQYF
>NA|TRBJ2-1|TRBV18|many
TGTGCCAGCTCACCTGATACTCCGGATGAGCAGTTCTTC
CASSPDTPDEQFF
>NA|TRBJ2-7|TRBV30|few
TGTGCCTGGAGCCCGGGCCACGGAAGCGAGCAGTACTTC
CAWSPGHGSEQYF
>TRBD2|TRBJ2-1|TRBV29-1|NA
TGCAGCGCCGAGCGGGGCATAGGGGAGCAGTTCTTC
CSAERGIGEQFF
>NA|TRBJ1-4|TRBV4-1|NA
TGCGCCAGCAGCGCCCCTTTGACTAATGAAAAACTGTTTTTT
CASSAPLTNEKLFF
>NA|TRBJ2-5|TRBV28|NA
TGTGCCAGCAGCAATGGACCATCCCCGGAGACCCAGTACTTC
CASSNGPSPETQYF